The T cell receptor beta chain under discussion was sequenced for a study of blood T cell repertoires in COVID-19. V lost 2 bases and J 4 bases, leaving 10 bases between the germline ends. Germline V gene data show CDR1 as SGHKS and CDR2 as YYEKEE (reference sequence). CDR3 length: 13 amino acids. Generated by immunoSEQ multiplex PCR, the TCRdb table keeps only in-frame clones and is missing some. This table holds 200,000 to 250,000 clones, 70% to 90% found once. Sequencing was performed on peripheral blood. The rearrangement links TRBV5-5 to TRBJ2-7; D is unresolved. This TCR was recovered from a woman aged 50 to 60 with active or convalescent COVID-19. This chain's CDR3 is CASSFGSGYEQYV. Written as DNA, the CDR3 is TGTGCCAGCAGCTTTGGGTCGGGTTACGAGCAGTACGTC.